The rows below give T cell receptor beta chains drawn from one sample of a study of blood T cell repertoires in COVID-19. Repertoires were generated with immunoSEQ multiplex PCR, while TCRdb's copy carries only in-frame clones and drops some. In the table there are approximately 360,000 clones, around 91% of which are singletons. Sequenced: peripheral blood. The receptors come from a man aged 18 to 30 with active or convalescent COVID-19. CDR3s include the opening cysteine and the closing phenylalanine or tryptophan. A D gene is named only where the DNA matches it firmly. Clone size is stated in some rows and not others, as once, few, many or a class when expanded.

J,V,size,D,CDR3,DNA
TRBJ2-7,TRBV13,.,TRBD2,CASSSRTSGTTYEQYF,TGTGCCAGCAGCTCCCGGACTAGCGGGACAACATACGAGCAGTACTTC
TRBJ2-1,TRBV5-5,.,.,CASSLQYNEQFF,TGTGCCAGCAGCTTACAGTACAATGAGCAGTTCTTC
TRBJ2-3,TRBV5-1,.,.,CASSPGQSLGTDTQYF,TGCGCCAGCAGCCCCGGACAGTCCCTGGGCACAGATACGCAGTATTTT
TRBJ2-1,TRBV14,once,TRBD2,CASSLRLAGAYNEQFF,TGTGCCAGCAGCCTTAGACTAGCGGGGGCCTACAATGAGCAGTTCTTC
TRBJ1-2,TRBV3-1/TRBV3-2,few,.,CASSNDGTPNYGYTF,TGTGCCAGCAGCAACGACGGGACACCAAACTATGGCTACACCTTC
TRBJ1-5,TRBV29-1,.,.,CSVGELDNQPQHF,TGCAGCGTTGGGGAGCTCGACAATCAGCCCCAGCATTTT
TRBJ2-5,TRBV9,once,.,CASSQGGEETQYF,TGTGCCAGCAGCCAGGGGGGTGAAGAGACCCAGTACTTC
TRBJ1-1,TRBV29-1,.,.,CSVEETGRYAFF,TGCAGCGTTGAGGAGACAGGAAGGTACGCTTTCTTT
TRBJ1-6,TRBV5-1,.,TRBD1,CASSLGPGTVNSPLHF,TGCGCCAGCAGCTTGGGTCCCGGGACAGTTAATTCACCCCTCCACTTT
TRBJ1-2,TRBV2,.,.,CASRHDSGYGYTF,TGTGCCAGCAGGCACGACAGTGGCTATGGCTACACCTTC
TRBJ2-2,TRBV4-2,.,TRBD2,CASSPRLAGGGGELFF,TGTGCCAGCAGCCCCCGACTAGCGGGAGGTGGCGGGGAGCTGTTTTTT
TRBJ2-7,TRBV2,once,.,CASSDGRVSYEQYF,TGTGCCAGCAGTGACGGCAGGGTAAGCTACGAGCAGTACTTC
TRBJ2-6,TRBV7-9,.,.,CASPPLGATGANVLTF,TGTGCCAGCCCACCACTGGGGGCAACTGGGGCCAACGTCCTGACTTTC
TRBJ2-2,TRBV25-1,few,TRBD2,CASSEYGLAGVLGELFF,TGTGCCAGCAGTGAATATGGACTAGCGGGAGTTTTAGGGGAGCTGTTTTTT
TRBJ2-7,TRBV7-2,.,.,CASSRTRGYEQYF,TGTGCCAGCAGCCGAACCCGCGGCTACGAGCAGTACTTC
TRBJ1-5,TRBV12-3/TRBV12-4,.,.,CASRPEANQPQHF,TGTGCCAGCAGGCCGGAGGCTAATCAGCCCCAGCATTTT
TRBJ1-6,TRBV18,.,.,CASSPPAGTPLHF,TGTGCCAGCTCACCACCGGCCGGGACACCCCTCCACTTT
TRBJ2-7,TRBV2,.,.,CASSYGTYEQYF,TGTGCCAGCAGTTACGGTACCTACGAGCAGTACTTC
TRBJ1-6,TRBV14,few,.,CASSQEFATGSVRAHNSPLHF,TGTGCCAGCAGCCAAGAGTTCGCGACCGGATCGGTGAGGGCCCATAATTCACCCCTCCACTTT
TRBJ2-1,TRBV4-2,.,.,CASSFLQDFFYNEQFF,TGTGCCAGCAGCTTCCTCCAGGACTTTTTCTACAATGAGCAGTTCTTC
TRBJ2-2,TRBV6-5,.,.,CASHRSNTGELFF,TGTGCCAGCCACAGGTCGAACACCGGGGAGCTGTTTTTT
TRBJ2-3,TRBV28,once,.,CASRQGGAGDTQYF,TGTGCCAGTCGGCAGGGGGGCGCAGGGGATACGCAGTATTTT
TRBJ2-7,TRBV3-1/TRBV3-2,.,TRBD1,CASSQLGTGGGEQYF,TGTGCCAGCAGCCAACTCGGGACAGGGGGCGGCGAGCAGTACTTC
TRBJ2-7,TRBV11-3,.,TRBD2,CASSHKREGDLYEQYF,TGTGCCAGCAGCCATAAGCGGGAGGGGGACTTATACGAGCAGTACTTC